The subject of this entry is one T cell receptor (beta chain). Its antigen remains unknown. At collection, donors were nominally healthy, but unrecorded immune exposures were probable. The V gene end was trimmed by 6 bases and the J gene end by 2 bases; junction bases not matched to a gene: 25. CDR3 size: 21 residues. Germline CDR1 is SGHVS and CDR2 is FQNEAQ. These data belong to a study of cytomegalovirus exposure and HLA in healthy donors. The PCR made use of 60 Vbeta and 13 Jbeta primers. Sequenced by immunoSEQ multiplex PCR; TCRdb stores in-frame clones only, minus some. The data contain about 140,000 clones, just under 85% of them seen just once; the ten biggest clones take up approximately 9.7%. Study results and limitations: No immune exposure information besides CMV serostatus was available. The number of N-insertions in an Asian-associated ancestry cluster was reportedly below the roughly 700-donor mean in a later analysis. In a later analysis, a missense DCLRE1C variant was linked to TCR beta V- and J-gene trimming.

This TCR was recovered from a woman in her sixties or seventies in good health and CMV-seropositive. The chain carries TRBV7-8 and TRBJ2-7, with TRBD2 identical over 10 bases. The sequenced sample was PBMCs. CDR3 nucleotide sequence: TGTGCCAGCAGTTCGGGACGGATTTTGAGCGGGAGGGCGGGGGAGGCCTACGAGCAGTACTTC. Amino acids: CASSSGRILSGRAGEAYEQYF.